This record looks at one T cell receptor beta chain sequence and its context. This CDR3 has 14 residues. Germline CDR1 and CDR2: SGHTA and FQGNSA. The ends lost 4 bases at V and 4 bases at J; junction bases unmatched: 2. The data originate from a study of blood T cells in healthy people across ages. With a J-beta primer mix and a sample-barcoded 5' primer, a second PCR ran about 6 to 11 cycles. TCRdb passed the 5' RACE reads through MiXCR, listing each CDR3 protein once. The table records some 550,000 distinct CDR3 sequences, under 55% of them present only once. The chain joins TRBV7-2 to TRBJ2-5, with 11 positions matching TRBD1. This TCR was sampled from a man aged 80 or over in good health. The source material was blood. The CDR3 spells CASSSDRGPETQYF. CDR3 coding DNA: TGTGCCAGCAGCTCGGACAGGGGGCCAGAGACCCAGTACTTC.